The next 17 T cell receptor beta chains were all read from a single sample in a study of cytomegalovirus exposure and HLA in healthy donors. PCR was performed using 60 Vbeta and 13 Jbeta primers. Using immunoSEQ multiplex PCR, the repertoire was profiled, and TCRdb retains in-frame clones only, with some absent. The data hold some 170,000 clones, with approximately 72% observed a single time. The sequenced material came from PBMCs. Source of these receptors: a human donor in good health.

The chain carries TRBV5-1 and TRBJ2-1; TRBD2 matches at 8 bases. J was trimmed by 2 bases and V by 0 bases; bases with no gene match: 7. CDR1 is SGHRS and CDR2 is YFSETQ in the germline V gene. The CDR3 length is 17 residues. CDR3 bases: TGCGCCAGCAGCTTGGGGTCTACCGGGGGGGCCTACAATGAGCAGTTCTTC. Residues: CASSLGSTGGAYNEQFF.

The V and J genes are TRBV4-1 and TRBJ1-1; 10 nucleotides agree with TRBD1. With 0 bases clipped from V and 11 bases from J, the junction kept 9 bases outside the gene matches. CDR3 length: 15 residues. Germline V CDR1 and CDR2: MGHRA, YSYEKL. CDR3 sequence: CASSQDPTGGRGAFF. The CDR3 nucleotides are TGCGCCAGCAGCCAAGATCCGACAGGGGGCCGGGGTGCTTTCTTT.

In DNA form, the CDR3 reads TGTGCCAGCAGCGGTCGACAGGTATCCTACGAGCAGTACTTC. Residues: CASSGRQVSYEQYF. This chain connects TRBV11-2 to TRBJ2-7; D might be TRBD1 (6 bases). There are 14 residues in the CDR3. Trimming shortened V by 5 bases and J by 1 base, and 12 bases separated the two germline ends. Germline CDR1 and CDR2: SGHAT and FQNNGV.

The chain is built from TRBV7-6 and TRBJ2-3, with 9 bases identical to TRBD1. V lost 3 bases and J lost 8; bases outside the gene matches: 6. The CDR3 is made up of 14 amino acids. In germline, CDR1 is SGHVS, CDR2 FNYEAQ. The CDR3 nucleotides read TGTGCCAGCAGCTTTACCACAGGGGGCAGTACGCAGTATTTT. Translating gives CASSFTTGGSTQYF.

J is TRBJ2-1 and V is TRBV6-5; tentatively, D is TRBD1 (5 bases). Trimming pared 6 bases from V and 2 bases from J, leaving 14 bases between. Germline CDR1 is MNHEY and CDR2 is SVGAGI. The CDR3 consists of 15 residues. CDR3 region: CASRLTVPAYNEQFF. The CDR3 DNA reads TGTGCCAGCAGATTGACAGTTCCGGCCTACAATGAGCAGTTCTTC.

The genes are TRBV6-1 and TRBJ1-5; TRBD1 might be the D (5 bases). From germline, CDR1 is MNHNS and CDR2 SASEGT. Trimming removed 2 bases at V and 15 bases at J, with 14 bases between. This CDR3 comprises 12 residues. The CDR3 bases are TGTGCCAGCAGTGAACCGGGGGGGATCGGGCATTTT. Its protein is CASSEPGGIGHF.

In this sample, this clone turned up once. This rearrangement joins TRBV10-1 to TRBJ2-7; TRBD2 might be the D (6 bases). The CDR3 is made up of 13 amino acids. The V end lost 3 bases, the J end lost 4 bases, and 10 bases lay between the germline ends. Germline V lookup: CDR1 WNHNN, CDR2 SYGVQD (reference sequence). The DNA of the CDR3 is TGCGCCAGCAGTGACTCCGGGACTTACGAGCAGTACTTC. Protein product: CASSDSGTYEQYF.

This clone was seen only a few times. The V call is TRBV11-1, the J call TRBJ2-3; perhaps TRBD2 as D (5 bases). This CDR3 has 14 residues. Germline assignment: CDR1 SGHAT and CDR2 FQDESV (reference sequence). Trimming removed 5 bases from V and 6 bases from J, with 15 bases in between. The CDR3 here is CASSPTSSKDTQYF. CDR3 nucleotides: TGTGCCAGCAGCCCCACTAGTAGCAAGGATACGCAGTATTTT.

Regarding this clone: This CDR3 is also generated by other DNA sequences in the sample. This rearrangement joins TRBV6-1 to TRBJ1-2; TRBD1 might be the D (5 bases). Trimming left V 2 bases short and J 4 bases short, with 14 bases between. The CDR3 contains 15 residues. Germline CDR1 MNHNS, CDR2 SASEGT. CDR3 DNA: TGTGCCAGCAGTGAATTGGGGCGTACAAGCTATGGCTACACCTTC. The encoded protein is CASSELGRTSYGYTF.

V is TRBV4-1 and J is TRBJ1-1; D not resolved. The germline V gene has CDR1 MGHRA and CDR2 YSYEKL. The germline V and J ends were trimmed by 4 bases and 3 bases, with 15 bases remaining between them. The CDR3 contains 15 residues. CDR3 in amino acids: CASSPLGGYDTEAFF. For the CDR3, the DNA is TGCGCCAGCAGCCCCTTGGGAGGTTATGACACTGAAGCTTTCTTT.

The chain is built from TRBV5-1 and TRBJ1-4, with TRBD1 matching 11 bases. The CDR3 spans 15 residues. Germline CDR1 is SGHRS and CDR2 is YFSETQ. V gave up 4 bases and J gave up 5 bases; unmatched junction bases: 4. The CDR3 sequence: CASSTRTGGNEKLFF. The CDR3 nucleotides are TGCGCCAGCAGCACCCGGACAGGGGGCAATGAAAAACTGTTTTTT.

This clone has a single count. The genes are TRBV30 and TRBJ2-7, with 10 bases that match TRBD2. CDR3 length equals 12 residues. J lost 7 bases, V lost 8 bases, and 8 bases had no gene match. CDR1 and CDR2 (germline): GTSNPN, SVGIG (reference sequence). CDR3 in DNA: TGTGCCAGAAGCGGGGGGGCCGGAGAGCAGTACTTC. Translating it yields CARSGGAGEQYF.

Here the CDR3 DNA reads TGTGCCAGTACCGTGGGCGGGGGTTCCTACGAGCAGTACTTC. Encoded protein: CASTVGGGSYEQYF. This rearrangement joins TRBV19 to TRBJ2-7; 7 positions match TRBD2. J lost 1 base, V lost 7 bases, and 7 bases had no gene match. In germline, CDR1 is LNHDA, CDR2 SQIVND (reference sequence). This CDR3 spans 14 amino acids.

The V gene is TRBV7-3, the J gene TRBJ2-5; D not resolved. From germline, CDR1 is SGHTA and CDR2 FQGTGA. The CDR3 loop spans 13 amino acids. Trimming left V 4 bases short and J 2 bases short, with 8 bases between. CDR3 nucleotides: TGTGCCAGCAGCTCCGGTTTTCAAGAGACCCAGTACTTC. It translates to CASSSGFQETQYF.

The chain couples TRBV11-2 to TRBJ2-5; D is possibly TRBD2 (7 bases). The CDR3 is 15 residues long. The germline CDR1 and CDR2 sequences are SGHAT and FQNNGV. With 5 bases removed from V and 5 bases from J, the gap between germline ends came to 18 bases. The CDR3 sequence is CASSNYGGPEETQYF. The CDR3 nucleotides are TGTGCCAGCAGCAACTACGGGGGGCCGGAGGAGACCCAGTACTTC.

This clone was detected only once. The chain couples TRBV4-1 to TRBJ2-1, with TRBD2 identical over 11 bases. The CDR3 runs to 16 residues. V shed 1 base and J 10 bases; nucleotides not matched to a gene: 9. The germline V gene has CDR1 MGHRA and CDR2 YSYEKL. The CDR3 is CASSQVVASGGPEQFF. The DNA of the CDR3 is TGCGCCAGCAGCCAAGTAGTGGCTAGCGGGGGGCCGGAGCAGTTCTTC.

This clone was observed a few times. The chain joins TRBV6-5 to TRBJ1-1; D call uncertain. V gave up 7 bases and J gave up 4 bases, with 16 bases separating them. The germline V gene has CDR1 MNHEY and CDR2 SVGAGI. The length of the CDR3 is 14 residues. The DNA for the CDR3 is TGTGCCAGCACCGCCGACATAGGTGCCACTGAAGCTTTCTTT. It encodes CASTADIGATEAFF.